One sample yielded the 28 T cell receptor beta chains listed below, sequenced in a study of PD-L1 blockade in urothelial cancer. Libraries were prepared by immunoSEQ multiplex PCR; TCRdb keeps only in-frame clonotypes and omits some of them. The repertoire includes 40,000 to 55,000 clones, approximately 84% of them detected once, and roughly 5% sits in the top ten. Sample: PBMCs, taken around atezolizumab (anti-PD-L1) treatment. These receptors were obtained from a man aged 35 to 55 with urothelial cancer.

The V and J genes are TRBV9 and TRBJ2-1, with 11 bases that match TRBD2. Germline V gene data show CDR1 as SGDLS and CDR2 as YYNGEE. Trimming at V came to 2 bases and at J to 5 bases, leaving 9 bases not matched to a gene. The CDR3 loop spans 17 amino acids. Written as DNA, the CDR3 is TGTGCCAGCAGCGTTGCTGGGACTAGCGGAACCCACAATGAGCAGTTCTTC. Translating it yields CASSVAGTSGTHNEQFF.

This chain's CDR3 is CASSLQRTYQETQYF. The CDR3 coding sequence is TGTGCCAGCAGTTTACAGCGGACGTACCAAGAGACCCAGTACTTC. This chain links TRBV28 with TRBJ2-5, with D perhaps TRBD2 (5 bases). CDR1 and CDR2 from the germline V gene are MDHEN and SYDVKM. The CDR3 extends over 15 amino acids. Trimming stripped 2 bases from V and 0 bases from J, with 10 bases between.

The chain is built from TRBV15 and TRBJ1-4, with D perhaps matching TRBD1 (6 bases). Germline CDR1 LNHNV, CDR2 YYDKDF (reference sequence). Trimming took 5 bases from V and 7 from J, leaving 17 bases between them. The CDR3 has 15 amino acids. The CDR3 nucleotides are TGTGCCACCAGCCGCCCAGGGGAAAGGCTTGAAAAACTGTTTTTT. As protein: CATSRPGERLEKLFF.

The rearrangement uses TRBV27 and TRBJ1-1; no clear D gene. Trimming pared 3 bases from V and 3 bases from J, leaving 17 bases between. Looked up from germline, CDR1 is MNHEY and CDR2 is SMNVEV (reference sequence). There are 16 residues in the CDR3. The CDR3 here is CASSFSGLKVYTEAFF. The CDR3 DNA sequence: TGTGCCAGCAGTTTTTCGGGGTTAAAAGTTTACACTGAAGCTTTCTTT.

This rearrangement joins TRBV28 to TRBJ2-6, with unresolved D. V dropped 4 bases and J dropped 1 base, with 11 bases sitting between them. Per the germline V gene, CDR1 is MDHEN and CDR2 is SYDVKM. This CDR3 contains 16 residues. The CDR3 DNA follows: TGTGCCAGCAGTTCCAGGTGGAATTCTGGGGCCAACGTCCTGACTTTC. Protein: CASSSRWNSGANVLTF.

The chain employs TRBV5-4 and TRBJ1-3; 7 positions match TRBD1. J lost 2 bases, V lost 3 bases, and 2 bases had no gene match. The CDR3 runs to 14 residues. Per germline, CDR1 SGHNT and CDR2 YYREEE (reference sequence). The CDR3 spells CASSSDRAGNTIYF. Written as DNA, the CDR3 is TGTGCCAGCAGCTCCGACAGGGCTGGAAACACCATATATTTT.

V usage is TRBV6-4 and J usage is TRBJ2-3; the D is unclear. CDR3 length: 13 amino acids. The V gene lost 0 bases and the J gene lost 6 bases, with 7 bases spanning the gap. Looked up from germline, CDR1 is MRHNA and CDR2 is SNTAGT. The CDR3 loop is CASSDSNGDTQYF. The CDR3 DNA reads TGTGCCAGCAGTGACTCGAATGGCGATACGCAGTATTTT.

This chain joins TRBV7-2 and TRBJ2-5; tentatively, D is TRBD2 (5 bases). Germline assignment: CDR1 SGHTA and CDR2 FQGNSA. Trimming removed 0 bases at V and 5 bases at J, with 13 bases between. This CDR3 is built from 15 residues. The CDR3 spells CASSLAGSRGETQYF. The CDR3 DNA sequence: TGTGCCAGCAGCTTAGCGGGATCGCGCGGGGAGACCCAGTACTTC. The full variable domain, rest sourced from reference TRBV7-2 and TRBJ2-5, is GAGVSQSPSNKVTEKGKDVELRCDPISGHTALYWYRQSLGQGLEFLIYFQGNSAPDKSGLPSDRFSAERTGGSVSTLTIQRTQQEDSAVYLCASSLAGSRGETQYFGPGTRLLVL.

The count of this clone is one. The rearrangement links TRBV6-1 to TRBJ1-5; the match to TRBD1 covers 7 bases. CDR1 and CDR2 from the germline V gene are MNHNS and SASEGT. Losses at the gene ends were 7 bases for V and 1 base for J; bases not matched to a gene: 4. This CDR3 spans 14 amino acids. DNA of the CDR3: TGTGCCAGCACTATGACAGGGAGCAATCAGCCCCAGCATTTT. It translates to CASTMTGSNQPQHF.

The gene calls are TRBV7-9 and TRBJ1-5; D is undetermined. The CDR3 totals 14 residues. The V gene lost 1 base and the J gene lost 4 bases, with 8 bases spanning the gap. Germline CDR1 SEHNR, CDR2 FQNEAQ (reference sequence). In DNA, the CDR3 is TGTGCCAGCAGCTTAGACAGCCAAAATCAGCCCCAGCATTTT. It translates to CASSLDSQNQPQHF.

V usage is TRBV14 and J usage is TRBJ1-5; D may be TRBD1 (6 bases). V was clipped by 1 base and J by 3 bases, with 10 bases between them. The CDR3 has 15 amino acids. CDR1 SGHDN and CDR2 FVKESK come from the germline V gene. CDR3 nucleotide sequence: TGTGCCAGCAGCCAAGGGCAGGGGCCCAATCAGCCCCAGCATTTT. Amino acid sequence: CASSQGQGPNQPQHF.

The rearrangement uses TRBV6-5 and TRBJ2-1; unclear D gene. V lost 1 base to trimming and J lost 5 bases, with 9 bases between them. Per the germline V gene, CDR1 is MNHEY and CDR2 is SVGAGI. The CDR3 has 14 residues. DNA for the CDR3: TGTGCCAGCAGTTACTTGGGCAGAGACAATGAGCAGTTCTTC. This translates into CASSYLGRDNEQFF.

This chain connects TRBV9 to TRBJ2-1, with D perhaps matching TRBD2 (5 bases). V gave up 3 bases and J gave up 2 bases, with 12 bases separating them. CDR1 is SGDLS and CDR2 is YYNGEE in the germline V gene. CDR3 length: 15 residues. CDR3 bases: TGTGCCAGCAGCGAATCGGGGATAGCCTACAATGAGCAGTTCTTC. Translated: CASSESGIAYNEQFF.

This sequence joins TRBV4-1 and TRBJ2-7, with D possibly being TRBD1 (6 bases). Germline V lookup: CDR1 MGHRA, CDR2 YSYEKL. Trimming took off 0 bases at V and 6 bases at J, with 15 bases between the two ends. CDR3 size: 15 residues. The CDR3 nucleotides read TGCGCCAGCAGCCAAGAGCCAGGGGTCGCGCTCGAGCAGTACTTC. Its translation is CASSQEPGVALEQYF.

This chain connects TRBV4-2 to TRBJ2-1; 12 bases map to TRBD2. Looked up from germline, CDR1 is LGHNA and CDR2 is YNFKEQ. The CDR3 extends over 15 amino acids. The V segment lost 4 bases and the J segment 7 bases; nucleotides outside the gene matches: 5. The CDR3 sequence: CASSRGLAGNNEQFF. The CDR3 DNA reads TGTGCCAGCAGCCGGGGACTAGCGGGTAATAATGAGCAGTTCTTC.

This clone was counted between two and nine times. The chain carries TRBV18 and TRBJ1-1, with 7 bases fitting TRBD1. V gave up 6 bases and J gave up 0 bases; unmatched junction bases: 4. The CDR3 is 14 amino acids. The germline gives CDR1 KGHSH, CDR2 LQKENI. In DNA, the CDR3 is TGTGCCAGCTCTAGGGGACAGCTGAACACTGAAGCTTTCTTT. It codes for CASSRGQLNTEAFF.

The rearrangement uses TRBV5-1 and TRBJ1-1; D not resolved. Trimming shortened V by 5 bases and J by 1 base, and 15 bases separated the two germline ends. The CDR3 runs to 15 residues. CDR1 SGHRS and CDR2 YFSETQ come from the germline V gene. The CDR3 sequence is CASSKQLGTNTEAFF. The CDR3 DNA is TGCGCCAGCAGTAAACAGTTGGGCACGAACACTGAAGCTTTCTTT.

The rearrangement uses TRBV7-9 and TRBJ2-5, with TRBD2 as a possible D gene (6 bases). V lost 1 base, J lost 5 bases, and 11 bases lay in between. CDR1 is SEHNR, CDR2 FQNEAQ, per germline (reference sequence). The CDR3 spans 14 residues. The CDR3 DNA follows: TGTGCCAGCAGCTTAGTACTAGCAGGGGAGACCCAGTACTTC. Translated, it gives CASSLVLAGETQYF.

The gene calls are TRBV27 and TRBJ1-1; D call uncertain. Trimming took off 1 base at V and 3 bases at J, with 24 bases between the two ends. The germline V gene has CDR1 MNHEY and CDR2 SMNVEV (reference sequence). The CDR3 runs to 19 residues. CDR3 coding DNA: TGTGCCAGCAGTTTATACCCCAGTCGGACCGCCTGGGAGGACACTGAAGCTTTCTTT. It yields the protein CASSLYPSRTAWEDTEAFF.

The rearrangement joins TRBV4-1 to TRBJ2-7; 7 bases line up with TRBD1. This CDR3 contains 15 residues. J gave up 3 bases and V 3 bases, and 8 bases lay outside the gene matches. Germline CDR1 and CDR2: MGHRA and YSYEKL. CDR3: CASSHPPAGGYEQYF. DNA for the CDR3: TGCGCCAGCAGCCATCCCCCCGCAGGGGGCTACGAGCAGTACTTC.

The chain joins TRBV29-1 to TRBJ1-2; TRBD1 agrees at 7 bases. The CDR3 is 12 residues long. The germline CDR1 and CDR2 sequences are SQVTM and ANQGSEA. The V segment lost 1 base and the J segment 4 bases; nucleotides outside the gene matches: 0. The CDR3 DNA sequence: TGCAGCGTTGAAGGACAGGGCTATGGCTACACCTTC. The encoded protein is CSVEGQGYGYTF.

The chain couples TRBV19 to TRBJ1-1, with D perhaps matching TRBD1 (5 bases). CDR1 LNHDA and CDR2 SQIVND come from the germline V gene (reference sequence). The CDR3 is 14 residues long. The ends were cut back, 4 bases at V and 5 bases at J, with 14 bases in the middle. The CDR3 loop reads CASSNPGGWTEAFF. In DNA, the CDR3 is TGTGCCAGTAGTAACCCCGGGGGTTGGACTGAAGCTTTCTTT.

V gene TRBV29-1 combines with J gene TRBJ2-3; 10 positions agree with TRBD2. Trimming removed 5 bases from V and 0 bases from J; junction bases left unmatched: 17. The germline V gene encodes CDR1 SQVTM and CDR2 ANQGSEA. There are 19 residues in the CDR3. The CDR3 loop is CSVSGTSVIPHSSTDTQYF. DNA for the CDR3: TGCAGCGTTTCTGGGACTAGCGTGATTCCGCATTCTAGCACAGATACGCAGTATTTT.

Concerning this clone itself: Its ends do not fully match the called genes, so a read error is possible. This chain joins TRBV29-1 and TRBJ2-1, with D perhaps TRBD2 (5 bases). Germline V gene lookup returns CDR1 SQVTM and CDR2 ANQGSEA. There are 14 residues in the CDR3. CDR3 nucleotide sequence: TGCAGCGTCGGTCAGGTGGGAGCCTACATTGAGCAGTTCTTC. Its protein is CSVGQVGAYIEQFF.

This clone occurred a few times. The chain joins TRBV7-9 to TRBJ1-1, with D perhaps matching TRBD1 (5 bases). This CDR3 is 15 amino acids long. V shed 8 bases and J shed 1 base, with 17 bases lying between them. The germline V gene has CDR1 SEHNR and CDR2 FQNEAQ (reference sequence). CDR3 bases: TGTGCCAGCCCCACGACAGACGGCGGGAACACTGAAGCTTTCTTT. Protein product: CASPTTDGGNTEAFF. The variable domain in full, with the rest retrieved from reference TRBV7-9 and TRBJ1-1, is DTGVSQNPRHKITKRGQNVTFRCDPISEHNRLYWYRQTLGQGPEFLTYFQNEAQLEKSRLLSDRFSAERPKGSFSTLEIQRTEQGDSAMYLCASPTTDGGNTEAFFGQGTRLTVV.

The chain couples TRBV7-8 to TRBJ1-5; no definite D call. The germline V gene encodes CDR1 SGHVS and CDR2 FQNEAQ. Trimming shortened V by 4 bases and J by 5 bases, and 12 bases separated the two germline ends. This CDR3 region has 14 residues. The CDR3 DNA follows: TGTGCCAGCAGCTACGCAGGAAAAGATCAGCCCCAGCATTTT. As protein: CASSYAGKDQPQHF.

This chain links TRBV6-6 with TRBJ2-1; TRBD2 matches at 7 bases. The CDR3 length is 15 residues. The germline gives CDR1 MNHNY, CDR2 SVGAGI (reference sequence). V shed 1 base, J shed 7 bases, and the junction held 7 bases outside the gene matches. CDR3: CASSYYTSVGNEQFF. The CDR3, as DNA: TGTGCCAGCAGTTACTATACTAGCGTAGGGAATGAGCAGTTCTTC.

CDR3 nucleotide sequence: TGTGCCAGTAGTTTAGGAGGCTATGGCTACACCTTC. This sequence encodes CASSLGGYGYTF. This chain links TRBV19 with TRBJ1-2; D is unresolved. This CDR3 region has 12 residues. Trimming cost V 5 bases and J 4 bases, with 8 bases left between them. Germline values: CDR1 LNHDA, CDR2 SQIVND (reference sequence).